This T cell receptor (beta chain) derives from a study of OX40 agonist ivuxolimab in advanced cancers. Study-level background: Dose-escalation patients were diagnosed with hepatocellular carcinoma, melanoma, renal cell cancer or head and neck cancer. Prior therapy, whether anti-PD-1, anti-PD-L1 or anti-CTLA-4, was allowed, and 35% to 40% had some. Partial responses were achieved by three patients, one with hepatocellular carcinoma and two with cutaneous melanoma.

Assay used: immunoSEQ multiplex PCR; TCRdb lists only in-frame clones, some missing. The table has 55,000 to 70,000 clones, about 84% seen once. The CDR3 totals 15 residues. Germline V lookup: CDR1 SGHTA, CDR2 FQGNSA. V gave up 1 base and J gave up 2 bases, with 12 bases separating them. This chain connects TRBV7-2 to TRBJ2-7; D gene uncertain. The sample was CD4+ or CD8+ T cells sorted from blood, taken in a trial of the OX40 agonist ivuxolimab. The TCR originated in an adult with an advanced solid tumor such as melanoma, head and neck, liver or kidney cancer. Written as DNA, the CDR3 is TGTGCCAGCAGCTTAGTCGACGGGCACACCTACGAGCAGTACTTC. Translated, it gives CASSLVDGHTYEQYF.